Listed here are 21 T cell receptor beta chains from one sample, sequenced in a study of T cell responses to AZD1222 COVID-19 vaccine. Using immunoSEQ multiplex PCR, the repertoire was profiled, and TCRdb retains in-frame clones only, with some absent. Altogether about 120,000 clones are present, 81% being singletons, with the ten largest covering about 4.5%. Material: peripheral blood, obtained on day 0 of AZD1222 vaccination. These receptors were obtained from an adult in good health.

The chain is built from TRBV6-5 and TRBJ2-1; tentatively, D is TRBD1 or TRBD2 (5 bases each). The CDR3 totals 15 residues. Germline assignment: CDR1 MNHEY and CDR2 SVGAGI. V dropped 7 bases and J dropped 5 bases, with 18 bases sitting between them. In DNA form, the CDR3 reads TGTGCCAGCAATAGCGCTCTTACCAGGGACAATGAGCAGTTCTTC. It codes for CASNSALTRDNEQFF.

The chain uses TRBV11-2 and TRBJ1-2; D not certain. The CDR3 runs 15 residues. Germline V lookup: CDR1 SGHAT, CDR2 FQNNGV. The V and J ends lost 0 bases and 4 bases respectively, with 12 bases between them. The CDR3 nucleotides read TGTGCCAGCAGCTTAGAGTCCCTGGGAGGCTATGGCTACACCTTC. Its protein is CASSLESLGGYGYTF.

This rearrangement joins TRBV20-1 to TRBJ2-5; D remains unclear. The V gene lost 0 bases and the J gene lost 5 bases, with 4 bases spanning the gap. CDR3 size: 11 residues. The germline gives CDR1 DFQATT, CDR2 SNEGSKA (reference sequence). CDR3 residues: CSARDGETQYF. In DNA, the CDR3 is TGCAGTGCTAGAGACGGGGAGACCCAGTACTTC.

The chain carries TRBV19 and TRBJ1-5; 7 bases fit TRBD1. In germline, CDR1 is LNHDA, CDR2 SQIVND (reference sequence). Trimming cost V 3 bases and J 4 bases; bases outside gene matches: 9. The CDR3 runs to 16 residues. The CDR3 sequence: CASSIPGQITNQPQHF. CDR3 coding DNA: TGTGCCAGTAGTATCCCGGGACAGATTACTAATCAGCCCCAGCATTTT.

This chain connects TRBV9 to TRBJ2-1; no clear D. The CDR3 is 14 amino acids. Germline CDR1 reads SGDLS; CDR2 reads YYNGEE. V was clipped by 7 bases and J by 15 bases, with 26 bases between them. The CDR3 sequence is CASGKAANPNLLFF. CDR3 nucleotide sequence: TGTGCCAGCGGGAAGGCGGCCAATCCAAATCTACTGTTCTTC.

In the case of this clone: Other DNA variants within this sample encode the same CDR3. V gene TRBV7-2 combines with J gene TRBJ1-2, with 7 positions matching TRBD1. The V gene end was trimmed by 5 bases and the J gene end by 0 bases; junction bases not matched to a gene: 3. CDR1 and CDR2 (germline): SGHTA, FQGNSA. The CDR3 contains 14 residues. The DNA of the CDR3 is TGTGCCAGCAGCCTGGGACAGTCTAACTATGGCTACACCTTC. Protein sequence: CASSLGQSNYGYTF.

CDR3 sequence (DNA): TGCAGTGCTAGTCGAGGGCTTCTCAAGGCCTATGGCTACACCTTC. It encodes CSASRGLLKAYGYTF. The chain has TRBV20-1 and TRBJ1-2; D call uncertain. The V gene's germline CDR1 is DFQATT and CDR2 SNEGSKA (reference sequence). The CDR3 is 15 amino acids. V lost 3 bases, J lost 4 bases, and 18 bases lay in between.

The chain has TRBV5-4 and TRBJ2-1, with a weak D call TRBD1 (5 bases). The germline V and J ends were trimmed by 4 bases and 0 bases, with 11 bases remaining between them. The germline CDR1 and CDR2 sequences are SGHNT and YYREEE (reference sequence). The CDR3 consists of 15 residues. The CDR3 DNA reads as TGTGCCAGCAGCCCCACAGGTAGCTCCTACAATGAGCAGTTCTTC. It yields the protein CASSPTGSSYNEQFF.

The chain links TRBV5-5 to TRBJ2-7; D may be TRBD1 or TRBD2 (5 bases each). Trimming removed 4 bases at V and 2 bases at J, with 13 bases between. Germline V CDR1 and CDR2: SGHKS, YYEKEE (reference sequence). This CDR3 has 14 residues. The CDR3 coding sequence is TGTGCCAGCAGCCAAGGGACGGCGACCTACGAGCAGTACTTC. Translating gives CASSQGTATYEQYF.

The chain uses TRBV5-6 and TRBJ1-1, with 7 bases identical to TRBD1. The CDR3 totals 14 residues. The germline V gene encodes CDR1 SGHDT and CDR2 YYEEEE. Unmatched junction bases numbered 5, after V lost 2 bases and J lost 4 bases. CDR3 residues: CASSFPNRGTEAFF. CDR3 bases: TGTGCCAGCAGCTTCCCCAACAGGGGCACTGAAGCTTTCTTT. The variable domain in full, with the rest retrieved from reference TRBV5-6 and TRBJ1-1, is DAGVTQSPTHLIKTRGQQVTLRCSPKSGHDTVSWYQQALGQGPQFIFQYYEEEERQRGNFPDRFSGHQFPNYSSELNVNALLLGDSALYLCASSFPNRGTEAFFGQGTRLTVV.

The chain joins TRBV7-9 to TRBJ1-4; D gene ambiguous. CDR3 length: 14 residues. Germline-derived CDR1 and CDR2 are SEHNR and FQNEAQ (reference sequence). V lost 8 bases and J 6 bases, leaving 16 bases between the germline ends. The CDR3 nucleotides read TGTGCCAGCTCTTATGCGGGTTCGGATGAAAAACTGTTTTTT. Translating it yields CASSYAGSDEKLFF.

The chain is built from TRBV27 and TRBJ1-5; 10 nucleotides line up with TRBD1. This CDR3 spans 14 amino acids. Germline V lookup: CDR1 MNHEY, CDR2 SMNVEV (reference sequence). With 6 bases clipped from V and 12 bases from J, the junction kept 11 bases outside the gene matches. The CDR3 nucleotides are TGTGCCAGCAGCAGAGGGACAGGGGCCCATGACCAGCATTTT. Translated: CASSRGTGAHDQHF.

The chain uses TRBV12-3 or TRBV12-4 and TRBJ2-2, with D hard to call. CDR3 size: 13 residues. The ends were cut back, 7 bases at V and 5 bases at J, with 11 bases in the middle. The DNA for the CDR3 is TGTGCCAGCAACCGTCAACAGACCGGGGAGCTGTTTTTT. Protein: CASNRQQTGELFF.

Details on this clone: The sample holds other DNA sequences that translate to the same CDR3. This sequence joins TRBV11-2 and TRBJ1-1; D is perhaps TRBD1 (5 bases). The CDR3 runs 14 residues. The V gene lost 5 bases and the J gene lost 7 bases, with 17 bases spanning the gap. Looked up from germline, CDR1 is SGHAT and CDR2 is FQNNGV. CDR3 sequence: CASSLVGTDNEAFF. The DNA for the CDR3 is TGTGCCAGCAGCCTAGTAGGGACGGACAATGAAGCTTTCTTT.

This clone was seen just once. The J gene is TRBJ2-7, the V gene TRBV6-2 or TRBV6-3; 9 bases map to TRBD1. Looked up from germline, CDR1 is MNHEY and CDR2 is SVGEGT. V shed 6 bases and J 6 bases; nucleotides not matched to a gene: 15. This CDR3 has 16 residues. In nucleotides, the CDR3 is TGTGCCAGCAGCCGGGACACAGGGGGCAACCCTGTCGAGCAGTACTTC. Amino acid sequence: CASSRDTGGNPVEQYF.

The CDR3 coding sequence is TGTGCCAGCAGCGTAGGCCCGGCGGGGGTCTCCTATAATTCACCCCTCCACTTT. It specifies CASSVGPAGVSYNSPLHF. The chain links TRBV9 to TRBJ1-6; perhaps TRBD1 as D (5 bases). This CDR3 is built from 18 residues. The V end lost 0 bases, the J end lost 0 bases, and 13 bases lay between the germline ends. Looked up from germline, CDR1 is SGDLS and CDR2 is YYNGEE.

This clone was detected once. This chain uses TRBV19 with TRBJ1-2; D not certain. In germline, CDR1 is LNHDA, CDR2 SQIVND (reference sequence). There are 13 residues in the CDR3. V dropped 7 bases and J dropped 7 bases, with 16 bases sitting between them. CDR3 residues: CASNGPVIPGYTF. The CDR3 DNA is TGTGCCAGTAATGGACCCGTCATCCCTGGCTACACCTTC. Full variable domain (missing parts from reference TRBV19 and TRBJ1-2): DGGITQSPKYLFRKEGQNVTLSCEQNLNHDAMYWYRQDPGQGLRLIYYSQIVNDFQKGDIAEGYSVSREKKESFPLTVTSAQKNPTAFYLCASNGPVIPGYTFGSGTRLTVV.

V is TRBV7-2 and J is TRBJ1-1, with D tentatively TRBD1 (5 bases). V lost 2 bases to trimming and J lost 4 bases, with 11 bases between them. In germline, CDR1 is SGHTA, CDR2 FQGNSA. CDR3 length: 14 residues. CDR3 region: CASSLSRASTEAFF. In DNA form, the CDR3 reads TGTGCCAGCAGCTTATCCAGGGCTTCCACTGAAGCTTTCTTT. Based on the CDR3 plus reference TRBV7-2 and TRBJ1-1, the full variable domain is GAGVSQSPSNKVTEKGKDVELRCDPISGHTALYWYRQSLGQGLEFLIYFQGNSAPDKSGLPSDRFSAERTGGSVSTLTIQRTQQEDSAVYLCASSLSRASTEAFFGQGTRLTVV.

DNA of the CDR3: TGTGCCAGCAGATCTACGGACTATGGCTACACCTTC. Protein: CASRSTDYGYTF. The V gene is TRBV28, the J gene TRBJ1-2; D is unclear. This CDR3 region has 12 residues. Trimming took off 6 bases at V and 3 bases at J, with 8 bases between the two ends. From germline, CDR1 is MDHEN and CDR2 SYDVKM.

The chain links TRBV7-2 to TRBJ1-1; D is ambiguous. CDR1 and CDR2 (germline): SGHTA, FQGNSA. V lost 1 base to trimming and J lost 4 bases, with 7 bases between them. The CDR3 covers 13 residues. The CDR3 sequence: CASSLGVVTEAFF. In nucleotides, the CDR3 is TGTGCCAGCAGCTTAGGGGTTGTCACTGAAGCTTTCTTT.

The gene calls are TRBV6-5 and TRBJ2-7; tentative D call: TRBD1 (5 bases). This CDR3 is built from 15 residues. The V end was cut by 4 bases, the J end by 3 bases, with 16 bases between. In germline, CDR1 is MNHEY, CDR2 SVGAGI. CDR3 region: CASSSTSGRDYEQYF. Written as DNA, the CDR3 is TGTGCCAGCAGTTCGACCTCGGGCAGGGACTACGAGCAGTACTTC.